This record looks at one TCR beta chain sequence and its context. What it recognizes is unknown. J gave up 6 bases and V 5 bases, and 4 bases lay outside the gene matches. The CDR3 length is 14 residues. The germline CDR1 and CDR2 sequences are SGHTA and FQGTGA. The data stem from a study of cytomegalovirus exposure and HLA in healthy donors. Whole-study results and caveats: Accurate HLA-A and HLA-B prediction from TCR beta sequences was reported for most subjects. Three chains linked to CMV were shown in vitro to be specific for CMV antigens.

The PCR used 60 Vbeta and 13 Jbeta primers. Sequenced by immunoSEQ multiplex PCR; TCRdb stores in-frame clones only, minus some. The repertoire has 120,000 to 150,000 clones, 79% of them found once; the top ten carry 6.5% to 8%. While unrecorded immune exposures were likely, the donors were nominally healthy when sampled. The clonotype comes from a woman aged 40 to 50 in good health and CMV-seropositive. The source material was PBMCs. V and J are TRBV7-3 and TRBJ1-6; 7 bases map to TRBD1. CDR3 region: CASSAGQINSPLHF. The CDR3 bases are TGTGCCAGCAGCGCGGGACAGATTAATTCACCCCTCCACTTT.